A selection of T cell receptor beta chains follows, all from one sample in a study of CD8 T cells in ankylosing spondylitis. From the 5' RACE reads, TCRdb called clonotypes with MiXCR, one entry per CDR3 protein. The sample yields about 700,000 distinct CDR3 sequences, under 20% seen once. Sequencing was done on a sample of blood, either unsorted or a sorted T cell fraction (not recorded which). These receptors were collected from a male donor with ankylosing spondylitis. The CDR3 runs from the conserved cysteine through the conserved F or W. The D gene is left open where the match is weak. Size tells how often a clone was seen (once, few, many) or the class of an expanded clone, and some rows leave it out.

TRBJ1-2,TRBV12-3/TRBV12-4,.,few,CASSPTRDNYGYTF,TGTGCCAGCAGTCCCACCCGGGACAACTATGGCTACACCTTC
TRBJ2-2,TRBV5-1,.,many,CASSSDNTGELFF,TGCGCCAGCAGCTCGGACAACACCGGGGAGCTGTTTTTT
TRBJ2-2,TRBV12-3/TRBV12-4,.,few,CATQRVNTGELFF,TGTGCCACCCAGCGGGTTAACACCGGGGAGCTGTTTTTT
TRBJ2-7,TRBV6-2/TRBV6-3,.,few,CASSLGRKYF,TGTGCCAGCAGCCTTGGACGAAAGTACTTC
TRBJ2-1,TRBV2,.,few,CASSERRLSNEQFF,TGTGCCAGCAGTGAACGGCGACTCTCCAATGAGCAGTTCTTC
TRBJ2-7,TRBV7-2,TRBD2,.,CASSLRSGGTTYEQYF,TGTGCCAGCAGCTTAAGGTCGGGAGGGACTACCTACGAGCAGTACTTC
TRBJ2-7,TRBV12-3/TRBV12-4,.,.,CASSLPTETYEQYF,TGTGCCAGCAGCCTCCCGACAGAAACCTACGAGCAGTACTTC
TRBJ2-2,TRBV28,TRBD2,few,CASTGGLAGSYTGELFF,TGTGCCAGCACGGGGGGATTAGCGGGATCTTACACCGGGGAGCTGTTTTTT
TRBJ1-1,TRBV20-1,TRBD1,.,CSAREGDRMNTEAFF,TGCAGTGCTAGAGAGGGGGACAGGATGAACACTGAAGCTTTCTTT
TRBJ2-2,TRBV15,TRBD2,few,CATSRVAGGLTGELFF,TGTGCCACCAGCAGAGTTGCGGGAGGTCTCACCGGGGAGCTGTTTTTT
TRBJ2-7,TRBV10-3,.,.,CAISESVLAKTYEQYF,TGTGCCATCAGTGAGTCTGTATTAGCCAAGACCTACGAGCAGTACTTC
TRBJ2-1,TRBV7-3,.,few,CASSLNPGTSYNEQFF,TGTGCCAGCAGCTTAAATCCGGGGACCTCCTACAATGAGCAGTTCTTC
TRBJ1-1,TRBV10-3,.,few,CAITRSGPDGGNTEAFF,TGTGCCATCACCCGGAGTGGTCCCGACGGGGGGAACACTGAAGCTTTCTTT
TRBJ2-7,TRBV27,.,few,CASKAPTDEQYF,TGTGCCAGCAAAGCCCCGACGGACGAGCAGTACTTC
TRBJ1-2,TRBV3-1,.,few,CASSQFQGGGYTF,TGTGCCAGCAGCCAATTCCAGGGAGGTGGCTACACCTTC
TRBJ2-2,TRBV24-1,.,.,CATDGWVPTGRTGELFF,TGTGCCACCGATGGGTGGGTTCCCACAGGGCGGACCGGGGAGCTGTTTTTT
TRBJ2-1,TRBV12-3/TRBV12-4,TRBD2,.,CASSFLAGGPSGPLSYNEQFF,TGTGCCAGCAGTTTCTTAGCGGGAGGGCCCTCGGGCCCCCTCTCCTACAATGAGCAGTTCTTC
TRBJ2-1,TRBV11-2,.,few,CASSYGVREQFF,TGTGCCAGCAGCTACGGGGTTCGTGAGCAGTTCTTC
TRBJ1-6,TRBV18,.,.,CASSPAGGSNSPLHF,TGTGCCAGCTCACCAGCTGGGGGAAGTAATTCACCCCTCCACTTT
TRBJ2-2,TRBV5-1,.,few,CASSGGIHTGELFF,TGCGCCAGCAGCGGCGGGATCCACACCGGGGAGCTGTTTTTT
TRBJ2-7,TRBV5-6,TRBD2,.,CASSLVSASGSLGREQYF,TGTGCCAGCAGCTTGGTCTCGGCTAGCGGGAGCCTTGGGCGCGAGCAGTACTTC
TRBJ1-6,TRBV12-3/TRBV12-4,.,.,CARSKSRAAWGPDNSPLHF,TGTGCCCGCAGTAAAAGCAGGGCTGCCTGGGGCCCTGATAATTCACCCCTCCACTTT
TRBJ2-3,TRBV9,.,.,CASSLQYTDTQYF,TGTGCCAGCAGCCTCCAATACACAGATACGCAGTATTTT
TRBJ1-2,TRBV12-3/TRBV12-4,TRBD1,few,CASSRLTGVYGYTF,TGTGCCAGCAGTCGACTTACAGGGGTGTATGGCTACACCTTC
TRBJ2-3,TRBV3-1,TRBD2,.,CASSQDPGRGGTDTQYF,TGTGCCAGCAGCCAAGACCCGGGGCGGGGGGGCACAGATACGCAGTATTTT
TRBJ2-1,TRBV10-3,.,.,CAISEQGKGTGEQFF,TGTGCCATCAGTGAGCAGGGGAAGGGGACTGGTGAGCAGTTCTTC
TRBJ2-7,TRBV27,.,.,CASAPRSLASYEQYF,TGTGCCAGCGCCCCCCGCTCACTCGCCTCCTACGAGCAGTACTTC
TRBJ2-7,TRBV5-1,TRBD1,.,CASSTGGGYEQYF,TGCGCCAGCAGCACAGGGGGCGGCTACGAGCAGTACTTC
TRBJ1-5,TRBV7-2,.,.,CASSIGTEYSNQPQHF,TGTGCCAGCAGCATCGGGACGGAATATAGCAATCAGCCCCAGCATTTT
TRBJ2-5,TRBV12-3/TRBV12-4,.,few,CASSLTPGYQETQYF,TGTGCCAGCAGCCTAACCCCAGGGTACCAAGAGACCCAGTACTTC
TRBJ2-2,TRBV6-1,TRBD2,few,CASNRLAGGPKTGELFF,TGTGCCAGCAACCGACTAGCGGGAGGGCCGAAGACCGGGGAGCTGTTTTTT
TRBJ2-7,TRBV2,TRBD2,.,CASTRARGVSSYEQYF,TGTGCCAGCACTAGAGCGCGGGGGGTTAGCTCCTACGAGCAGTACTTC